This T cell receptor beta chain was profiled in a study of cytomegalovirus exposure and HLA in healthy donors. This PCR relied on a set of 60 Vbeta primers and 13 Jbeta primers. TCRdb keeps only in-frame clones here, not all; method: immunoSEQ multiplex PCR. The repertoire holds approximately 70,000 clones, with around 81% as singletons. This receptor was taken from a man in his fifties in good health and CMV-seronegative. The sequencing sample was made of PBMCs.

Written as DNA, the CDR3 is TGTGCCAGCAGAACCACAGGACAGTCGGCGGGTCAGCCCCAGCATTTT. Its translation: CASRTTGQSAGQPQHF. J is TRBJ1-5 and V is TRBV28; tentative D call: TRBD1 (6 bases). The germline gives CDR1 MDHEN, CDR2 SYDVKM. This CDR3 has 16 amino acids. The V gene lost 6 bases and the J gene lost 6 bases, with 21 bases spanning the gap.